These 21 T cell receptor beta chains came from one sample sequenced in a study of T cell repertoires in cytomegalovirus infection (dated by TCRdb to between 2019 and 2020). TCRdb shows the sequencer as Illumina HiSeq 1500. Starting from the raw public reads, TCRdb applied fastp trimming at Q25, assembled clones with MiXCR and retained in-frame beta chains. Rows are unified per CDR3 protein, each entry keeping the most common DNA and genes. The sample contains almost 500,000 distinct CDR3 sequences, approximately 10% of them found a single time. In total, the top ten clones hold around 9.6% of the sample. Sequenced: PBMCs. These receptors were taken from a human donor in good health (CMV status not recorded). Some clones in this sample may be carry-over from other donors' samples.

Only a few counts were recorded for this clonotype. The CDR3 here is CSASGTVANYGYTF. The DNA for the CDR3 is TGCAGTGCTAGTGGGACAGTCGCGAACTATGGCTACACCTTC. J is TRBJ1-2 and V is TRBV20-1, with 7 bases matching TRBD1. Looked up from germline, CDR1 is DFQATT and CDR2 is SNEGSKA (reference sequence). Unmatched junction bases numbered 6, after V lost 3 bases and J lost 2 bases. There are 14 residues in the CDR3.

This clonotype was seen ten or more times. CDR3 DNA sequence: TGCAGTGCTAGAGATCATAAGGGAGGGGGGTTGGTTCAGCCCCAGCATTTT. It specifies CSARDHKGGGLVQPQHF. The V gene is TRBV20-1, the J gene TRBJ1-5; perhaps TRBD1 as D (6 bases). The V end lost 0 bases, the J end lost 6 bases, and 21 bases lay between the germline ends. CDR3 size: 17 residues. CDR1 and CDR2 (germline): DFQATT, SNEGSKA (reference sequence).

This clonotype has just a few counts. The chain carries TRBV11-1 and TRBJ2-3, with 9 bases aligning to TRBD2. The germline CDR1 and CDR2 sequences are SGHAT and FQDESV (reference sequence). The CDR3 is 13 amino acids. V dropped 7 bases and J dropped 11; count of bases not matched to a gene: 10. The CDR3: CASTMRGGLQQYF. In DNA, the CDR3 is TGTGCCAGCACCATGCGGGGGGGACTCCAGCAGTATTTT.

This clonotype has at least ten counts. V usage is TRBV12-3 or TRBV12-4 and J usage is TRBJ1-1; 7 bases fit TRBD1. The CDR3 has 14 residues. Trimming at V came to 4 bases and at J to 1 base, leaving 3 bases not matched to a gene. As DNA, the CDR3 is TGTGCCAGCAGTTCCGGGACAGCGAACACTGAAGCTTTCTTT. Translating it yields CASSSGTANTEAFF.

This clonotype has more than one count but fewer than ten. J is TRBJ2-1 and V is TRBV4-2; D gene ambiguous. The V end was cut by 0 bases, the J end by 2 bases, with 5 bases between. The CDR3 runs 14 residues. The germline CDR1 and CDR2 sequences are LGHNA and YNFKEQ. CDR3 amino acids: CASSQDATYNEQFF. CDR3 in DNA: TGTGCCAGCAGCCAAGATGCGACCTACAATGAGCAGTTCTTC.

This clonotype was observed many times. The chain carries TRBV7-9 and TRBJ1-3, with D hard to call. The CDR3 runs to 16 residues. The germline CDR1 and CDR2 sequences are SEHNR and FQNEAQ (reference sequence). Trimming took off 3 bases at V and 3 bases at J, with 15 bases between the two ends. The CDR3 DNA follows: TGTGCCAGCAGCTTTAGTAGGCCCGACAATGGAAACACCATATATTTT. Protein sequence: CASSFSRPDNGNTIYF.

In this sample, this clonotype turned up a few times. This sequence joins TRBV9 and TRBJ2-3, with 9 bases matching TRBD2. After removal of 3 bases from V and 5 bases from J, the junction contained 10 bases not matched to a gene. This CDR3 has 16 amino acids. Per the germline V gene, CDR1 is SGDLS and CDR2 is YYNGEE. CDR3: CASSGSGGRTIDTQYF. The CDR3 coding sequence is TGTGCCAGCAGCGGAAGCGGGGGGCGAACAATAGATACGCAGTATTTT.

This clonotype has at least ten counts. This chain links TRBV7-9 with TRBJ1-5; D is undetermined. CDR3 length equals 12 residues. Trimming cost V 3 bases and J 6 bases, with 6 bases left between them. Germline V CDR1 and CDR2: SEHNR, FQNEAQ (reference sequence). In DNA form, the CDR3 reads TGTGCCAGCAGCTTTATGACTCAGCCCCAGCATTTT. It is translated as CASSFMTQPQHF.

This clonotype was observed many times. The chain couples TRBV12-3 or TRBV12-4 to TRBJ2-7; 7 nucleotides align to TRBD1. CDR3 size: 14 residues. The V gene end was trimmed by 5 bases and the J gene end by 3 bases; junction bases not matched to a gene: 7. CDR3 in DNA: TGTGCCAGCAGTCTCGGGACAGCCTACTACGAGCAGTACTTC. Translating gives CASSLGTAYYEQYF.

The chain has TRBV18 and TRBJ2-1, with no clear D. Germline V gene sequence: CDR1 KGHSH, CDR2 LQKENI. V was pared by 2 bases and J by 5 bases, with 13 bases between. This CDR3 spans 15 amino acids. CDR3 protein: CASSPWGSYDNEQFF. The CDR3 DNA reads TGTGCCAGCTCACCATGGGGAAGCTACGACAATGAGCAGTTCTTC.

This clonotype has just a few counts. This chain links TRBV9 with TRBJ2-5; no clear D gene. CDR3 length: 12 amino acids. With 0 bases removed from V and 5 bases from J, the gap between germline ends came to 5 bases. The germline V gene encodes CDR1 SGDLS and CDR2 YYNGEE. The CDR3 region has the DNA TGTGCCAGCAGCGTAGGTCAGGAGACCCAGTACTTC. This translates into CASSVGQETQYF.

The chain has TRBV15 and TRBJ2-7; the D gene is possibly TRBD1 (6 bases). Germline V CDR1 and CDR2: LNHNV, YYDKDF (reference sequence). V was pared by 3 bases and J by 5 bases, with 11 bases between. The CDR3 spans 13 residues. The CDR3 coding sequence is TGTGCCACCAGCAGCAGGGGTGGAGACGAGCAGTACTTC. Translating gives CATSSRGGDEQYF.

This clonotype was seen at least ten times. Sequence at one end of the junction differs from germline and may be a read error. V and J are TRBV7-7 and TRBJ1-1, with D unresolved. Germline CDR1 reads SSHAT; CDR2 reads FNYEAQ (reference sequence). This CDR3 is 13 amino acids long. The CDR3 here is CASSPRVNTEAFF. For the CDR3, the DNA is TGTGCTAGCAGCCCACGGGTGAACACTGAAGCTTTCTTT.

In its sample, this clonotype was seen many times. V usage is TRBV27 and J usage is TRBJ1-1, with 7 bases lining up with TRBD1. Germline V lookup: CDR1 MNHEY, CDR2 SMNVEV (reference sequence). This CDR3 has 14 residues. The trim removed 5 bases at V and 3 bases at J, leaving 6 bases unmatched. CDR3 protein: CASSTQGGDTEAFF. CDR3 DNA sequence: TGTGCCAGCAGTACGCAGGGGGGAGACACTGAAGCTTTCTTT.

Many counts were recorded for this clonotype. The CDR3 bases are TGTGCCAGCAGCGGTTCGACAGGTACCTACGAGCAGTACTTC. Translated: CASSGSTGTYEQYF. The chain links TRBV5-6 to TRBJ2-7, with D possibly TRBD1 on 6 matching bases. The CDR3 runs to 14 residues. Germline CDR1 and CDR2: SGHDT and YYEEEE. Trimming stripped 4 bases from V and 2 bases from J, with 13 bases between.

This clonotype was detected many times. This sequence joins TRBV24-1 and TRBJ2-5; tentative D call: TRBD1 (6 bases). The CDR3 has 14 amino acids. The V end lost 4 bases, the J end lost 5 bases, and 13 bases lay between the germline ends. Germline V gives CDR1 KGHDR, CDR2 SFDVKD. In DNA, the CDR3 is TGTGCCACCAGTGACCAAGGCAGGGGTGAGACCCAGTACTTC. This encodes CATSDQGRGETQYF.

This clonotype was picked up many times. In DNA, the CDR3 is TGTGCCAGCAGCTCCCCCGGGACAGGGAGCGAGACCCAGTACTTC. Translation: CASSSPGTGSETQYF. The genes are TRBV7-9 and TRBJ2-5; 9 nucleotides match TRBD1. J gave up 5 bases and V 4 bases, and 8 bases lay outside the gene matches. Germline assignment: CDR1 SEHNR and CDR2 FQNEAQ (reference sequence). The CDR3 is made up of 15 amino acids.

A few counts support this clonotype. V and J are TRBV18 and TRBJ2-5, with a weak D call TRBD2 (5 bases). V lost 4 bases and J lost 2, with 20 bases in between. CDR3 size: 17 residues. In germline, CDR1 is KGHSH, CDR2 LQKENI. CDR3 DNA sequence: TGTGCCAGCTCACTCAGAGCCGGAGGAGGAGCGCAAGAGACCCAGTACTTC. Amino acid sequence: CASSLRAGGGAQETQYF.

In this sample, this clonotype turned up a few times. The chain recombines TRBV20-1 with TRBJ2-7; 7 positions agree with TRBD2. Germline values: CDR1 DFQATT, CDR2 SNEGSKA (reference sequence). The length of the CDR3 is 14 residues. V was clipped by 5 bases and J by 2 bases; unmatched bases: 9. The CDR3 sequence: CSALDPREAYEQYF. In DNA form, the CDR3 reads TGCAGTGCTCTGGACCCCCGGGAGGCCTACGAGCAGTACTTC.

This clonotype was recorded at least ten times. The V call is TRBV2, the J call TRBJ2-1; D might be TRBD1 (5 bases). Trimming took 4 bases from V and 11 from J, leaving 21 bases between them. Per germline, CDR1 SNHLY and CDR2 FYNNEI. CDR3 size: 15 residues. Here the CDR3 DNA reads TGTGCCAGCAGTGCAAAGGGGATAAATTCAATCCAGCAGTTCTTC. Translation: CASSAKGINSIQQFF.

This clonotype was seen many times. The J gene is TRBJ2-5, the V gene TRBV7-2; possible D gene TRBD1, 6 bases. Trimming stripped 5 bases from V and 5 bases from J, with 12 bases between. The CDR3 contains 13 residues. The V gene's germline CDR1 is SGHTA and CDR2 FQGNSA. The CDR3 protein is CASSRGSGETQYF. CDR3 sequence (DNA): TGTGCCAGCAGCAGGGGGAGCGGTGAGACCCAGTACTTC.